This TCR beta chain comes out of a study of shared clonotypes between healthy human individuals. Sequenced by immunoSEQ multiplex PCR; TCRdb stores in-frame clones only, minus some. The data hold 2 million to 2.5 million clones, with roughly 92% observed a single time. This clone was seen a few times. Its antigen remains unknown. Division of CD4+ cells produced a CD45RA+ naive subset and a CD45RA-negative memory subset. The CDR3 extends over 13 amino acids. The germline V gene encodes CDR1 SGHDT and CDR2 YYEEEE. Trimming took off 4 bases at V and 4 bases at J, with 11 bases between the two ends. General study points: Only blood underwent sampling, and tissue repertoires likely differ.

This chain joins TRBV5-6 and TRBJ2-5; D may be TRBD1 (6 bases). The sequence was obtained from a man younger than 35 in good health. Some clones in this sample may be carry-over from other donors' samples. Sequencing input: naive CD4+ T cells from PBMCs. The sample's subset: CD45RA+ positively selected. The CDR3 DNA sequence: TGTGCCAGCAGCCCGACAGGCCCAGAGACCCAGTACTTC. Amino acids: CASSPTGPETQYF.